This TCR beta chain was retrieved from a study of shared clonotypes between healthy human individuals. The table lists this clone with a count of one. Its antigen is unknown. Assay execution took place at the deep level. The authors split each subset's genomic DNA evenly across several immunoSEQ plates. Unsorted PBMC DNA was run through sequencing on ten immunoSEQ deep assay plates. Generated by immunoSEQ multiplex PCR, the TCRdb table keeps only in-frame clones and is missing some. The sample holds about 460,000 clones, approximately 71% seen once. Study observations and caveats: Clonotype sharing among donors was thought likely to change with sequencing depth.

The CDR3 spans 14 residues. Trimming took off 2 bases at V and 6 bases at J, with 14 bases between the two ends. Germline assignment: CDR1 MDHEN and CDR2 SYDVKM. The TCR sequence derives from a woman aged 40-49 years in good health. Some clones in this sample may be carry-over from other donors' samples. The V call is TRBV28, the J call TRBJ2-7, with D perhaps assigned TRBD1 or TRBD2 (6 bases each). Sequences were obtained from PBMCs. In nucleotides, the CDR3 is TGTGCCAGCAGTTTACCGCACAGGGACTCCGAGCAGTACTTC. As protein: CASSLPHRDSEQYF.